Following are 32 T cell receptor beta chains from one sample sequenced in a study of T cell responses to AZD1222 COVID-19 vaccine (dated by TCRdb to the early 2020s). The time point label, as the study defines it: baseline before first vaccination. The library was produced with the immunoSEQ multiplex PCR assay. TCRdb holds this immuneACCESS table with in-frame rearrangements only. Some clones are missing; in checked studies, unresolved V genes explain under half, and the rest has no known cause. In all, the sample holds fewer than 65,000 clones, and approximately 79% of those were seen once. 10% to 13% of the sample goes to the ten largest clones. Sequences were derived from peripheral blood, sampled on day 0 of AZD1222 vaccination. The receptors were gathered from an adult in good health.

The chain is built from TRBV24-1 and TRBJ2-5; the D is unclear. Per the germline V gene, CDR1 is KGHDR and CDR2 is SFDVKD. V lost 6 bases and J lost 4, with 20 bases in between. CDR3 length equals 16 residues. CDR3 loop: CATSRGATRYGETQYF. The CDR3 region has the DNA TGTGCCACCAGTCGAGGAGCCACCCGATATGGAGAGACCCAGTACTTC.

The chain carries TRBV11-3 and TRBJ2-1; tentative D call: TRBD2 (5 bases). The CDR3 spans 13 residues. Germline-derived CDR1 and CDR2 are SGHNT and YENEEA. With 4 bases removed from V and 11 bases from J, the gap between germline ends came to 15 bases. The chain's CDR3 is CASSSYETSKQFF. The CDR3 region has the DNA TGTGCCAGCAGCTCTTATGAAACTAGTAAGCAGTTCTTC.

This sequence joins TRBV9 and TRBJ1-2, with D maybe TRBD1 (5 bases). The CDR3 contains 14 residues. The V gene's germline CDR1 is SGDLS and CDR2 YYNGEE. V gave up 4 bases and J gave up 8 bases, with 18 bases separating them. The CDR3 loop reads CASSPRGRAEGYTF. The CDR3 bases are TGTGCCAGCAGCCCCCGGGGCAGGGCGGAAGGCTACACCTTC.

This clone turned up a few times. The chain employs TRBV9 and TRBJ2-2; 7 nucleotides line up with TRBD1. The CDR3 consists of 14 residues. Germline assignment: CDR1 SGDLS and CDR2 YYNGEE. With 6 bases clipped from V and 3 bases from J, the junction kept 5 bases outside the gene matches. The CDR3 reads CASTRDSYTGELFF. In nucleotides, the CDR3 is TGTGCCAGCACCCGGGACAGCTACACCGGGGAGCTGTTTTTT.

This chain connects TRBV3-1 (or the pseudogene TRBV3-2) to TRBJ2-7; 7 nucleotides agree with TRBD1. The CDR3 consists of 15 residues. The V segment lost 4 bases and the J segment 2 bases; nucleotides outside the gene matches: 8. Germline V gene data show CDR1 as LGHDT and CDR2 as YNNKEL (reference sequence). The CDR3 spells CASSPPGGRTYEQYF. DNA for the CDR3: TGTGCCAGCAGCCCCCCAGGGGGACGGACCTACGAGCAGTACTTC.

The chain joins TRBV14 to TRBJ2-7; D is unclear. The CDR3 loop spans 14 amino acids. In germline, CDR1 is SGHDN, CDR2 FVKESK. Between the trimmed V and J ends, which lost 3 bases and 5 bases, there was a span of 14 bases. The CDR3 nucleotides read TGTGCCAGCAGCCAGGTGGACGCACTCAACGAGCAGTACTTC. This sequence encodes CASSQVDALNEQYF.

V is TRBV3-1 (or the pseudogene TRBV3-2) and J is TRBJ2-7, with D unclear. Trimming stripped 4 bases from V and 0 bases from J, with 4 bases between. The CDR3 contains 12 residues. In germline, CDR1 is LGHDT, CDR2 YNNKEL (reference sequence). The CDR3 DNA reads TGTGCCAGCAGCCCCGACTCCTACGAGCAGTACTTC. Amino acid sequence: CASSPDSYEQYF.

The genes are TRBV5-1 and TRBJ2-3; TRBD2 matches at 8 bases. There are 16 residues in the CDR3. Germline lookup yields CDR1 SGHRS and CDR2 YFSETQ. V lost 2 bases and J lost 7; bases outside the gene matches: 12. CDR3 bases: TGCGCCAGCAGCTTTCTTTCAGCGGGGGTAGGGAATACGCAGTATTTT. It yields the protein CASSFLSAGVGNTQYF.

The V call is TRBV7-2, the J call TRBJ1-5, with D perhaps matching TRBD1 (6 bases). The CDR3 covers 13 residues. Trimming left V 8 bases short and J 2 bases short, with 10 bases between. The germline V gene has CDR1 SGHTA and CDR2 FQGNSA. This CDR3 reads CASQRQGNQPQHF. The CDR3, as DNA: TGTGCCAGCCAGAGACAGGGCAATCAGCCCCAGCATTTT.

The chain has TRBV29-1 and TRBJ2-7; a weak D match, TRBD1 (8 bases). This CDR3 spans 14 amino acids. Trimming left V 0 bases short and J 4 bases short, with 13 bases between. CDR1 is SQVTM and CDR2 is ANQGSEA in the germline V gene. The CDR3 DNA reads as TGCAGCGTTGAAGATGACAGGGGAGGGTACGAGCAGTACTTC. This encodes CSVEDDRGGYEQYF.

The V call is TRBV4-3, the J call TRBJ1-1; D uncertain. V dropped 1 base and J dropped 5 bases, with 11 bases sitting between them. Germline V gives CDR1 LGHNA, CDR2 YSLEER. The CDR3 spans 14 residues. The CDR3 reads CASSQVLGNTEAFF. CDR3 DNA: TGCGCCAGCAGCCAAGTTTTGGGGAATACTGAAGCTTTCTTT.

CDR3 loop: CASSTKTGPGETQYF. The DNA of the CDR3 is TGTGCCAGCAGCACTAAGACAGGGCCCGGAGAGACCCAGTACTTC. This sequence joins TRBV5-4 and TRBJ2-5, with 7 bases that match TRBD1. With 4 bases clipped from V and 4 bases from J, the junction kept 10 bases outside the gene matches. CDR3 size: 15 residues. Per the germline V gene, CDR1 is SGHNT and CDR2 is YYREEE (reference sequence).

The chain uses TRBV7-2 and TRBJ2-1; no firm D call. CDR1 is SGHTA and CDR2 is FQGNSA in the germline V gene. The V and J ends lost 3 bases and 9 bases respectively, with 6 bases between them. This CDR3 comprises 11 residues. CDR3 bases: TGTGCCAGCAGCTTGGGGTTTGAGCAGTTCTTC. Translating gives CASSLGFEQFF.

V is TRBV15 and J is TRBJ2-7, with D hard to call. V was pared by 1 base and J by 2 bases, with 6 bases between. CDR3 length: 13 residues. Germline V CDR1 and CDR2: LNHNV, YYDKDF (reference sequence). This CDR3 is CATSRGRTYEQYF. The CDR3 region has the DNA TGTGCCACCAGCAGAGGAAGGACCTACGAGCAGTACTTC.

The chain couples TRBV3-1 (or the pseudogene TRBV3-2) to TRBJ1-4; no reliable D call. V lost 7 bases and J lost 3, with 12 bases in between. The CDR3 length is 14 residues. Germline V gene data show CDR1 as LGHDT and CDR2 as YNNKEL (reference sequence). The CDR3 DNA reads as TGTGCCAGCACCGCCCGGGGTTCTAATGAAAAACTGTTTTTT. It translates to CASTARGSNEKLFF.

Here the CDR3 DNA reads TGTGCCAGCAGCTTACTACAGGGGTATTCACCCCTCCACTTT. Amino acid sequence: CASSLLQGYSPLHF. This chain joins TRBV7-2 and TRBJ1-6; TRBD1 matches at 7 bases. CDR1 is SGHTA and CDR2 is FQGNSA in the germline V gene. The CDR3 has 14 amino acids. The J segment lost 8 bases and the V segment lost 2 bases, leaving 3 bases of the junction unmatched. Together with reference TRBV7-2 and TRBJ1-6, the CDR3 gives the full variable domain: GAGVSQSPSNKVTEKGKDVELRCDPISGHTALYWYRQSLGQGLEFLIYFQGNSAPDKSGLPSDRFSAERTGGSVSTLTIQRTQQEDSAVYLCASSLLQGYSPLHFGNGTRLTVT.

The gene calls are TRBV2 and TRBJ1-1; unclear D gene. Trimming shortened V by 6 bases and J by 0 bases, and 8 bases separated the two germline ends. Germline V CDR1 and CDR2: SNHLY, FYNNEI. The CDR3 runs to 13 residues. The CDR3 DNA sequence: TGTGCCAGCAGAGAGCAAATGAACACTGAAGCTTTCTTT. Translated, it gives CASREQMNTEAFF.

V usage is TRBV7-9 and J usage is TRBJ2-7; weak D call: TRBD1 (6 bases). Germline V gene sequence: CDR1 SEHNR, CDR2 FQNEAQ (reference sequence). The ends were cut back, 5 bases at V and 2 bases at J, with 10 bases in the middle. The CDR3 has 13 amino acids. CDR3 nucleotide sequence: TGTGCCAGCAGCCAGGGGACAACCTACGAGCAGTACTTC. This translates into CASSQGTTYEQYF. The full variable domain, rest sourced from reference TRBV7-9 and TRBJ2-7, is DTGVSQNPRHKITKRGQNVTFRCDPISEHNRLYWYRQTLGQGPEFLTYFQNEAQLEKSRLLSDRFSAERPKGSFSTLEIQRTEQGDSAMYLCASSQGTTYEQYFGPGTRLTVT.

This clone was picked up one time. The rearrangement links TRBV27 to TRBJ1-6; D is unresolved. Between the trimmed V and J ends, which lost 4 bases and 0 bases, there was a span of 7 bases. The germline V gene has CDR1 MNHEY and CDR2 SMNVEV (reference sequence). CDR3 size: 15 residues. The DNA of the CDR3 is TGTGCCAGCAGTTACTGGAGCTCCTATAATTCACCCCTCCACTTT. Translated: CASSYWSSYNSPLHF.

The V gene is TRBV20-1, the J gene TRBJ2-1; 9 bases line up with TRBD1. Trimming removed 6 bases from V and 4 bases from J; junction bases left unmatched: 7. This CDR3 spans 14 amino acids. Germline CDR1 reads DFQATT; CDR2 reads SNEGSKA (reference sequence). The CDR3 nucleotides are TGCAGTGCGAGTGGGACAGGGTCGTACAATGAGCAGTTCTTC. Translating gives CSASGTGSYNEQFF.

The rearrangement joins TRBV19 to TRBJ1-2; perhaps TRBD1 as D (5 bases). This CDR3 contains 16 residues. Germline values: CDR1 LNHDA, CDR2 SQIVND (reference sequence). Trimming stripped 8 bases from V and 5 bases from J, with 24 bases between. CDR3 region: CASRRPSGTSLYGYTF. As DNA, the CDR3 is TGTGCCAGTCGACGACCTTCCGGGACTAGCTTATATGGCTACACCTTC.

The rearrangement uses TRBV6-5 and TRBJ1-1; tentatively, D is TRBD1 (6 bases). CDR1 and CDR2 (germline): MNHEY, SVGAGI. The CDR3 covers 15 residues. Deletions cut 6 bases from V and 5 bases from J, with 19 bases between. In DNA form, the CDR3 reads TGTGCCAGCAGGCCCCGGGGGGGCGGAGGGACTGAAGCTTTCTTT. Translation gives CASRPRGGGGTEAFF.

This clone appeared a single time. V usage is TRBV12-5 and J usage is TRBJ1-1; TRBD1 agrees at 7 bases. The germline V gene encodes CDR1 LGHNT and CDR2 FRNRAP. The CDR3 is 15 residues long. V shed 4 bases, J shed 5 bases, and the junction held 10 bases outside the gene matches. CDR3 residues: CASGSPQGVDTEAFF. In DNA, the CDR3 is TGTGCTAGTGGTTCCCCCCAGGGGGTTGATACTGAAGCTTTCTTT.

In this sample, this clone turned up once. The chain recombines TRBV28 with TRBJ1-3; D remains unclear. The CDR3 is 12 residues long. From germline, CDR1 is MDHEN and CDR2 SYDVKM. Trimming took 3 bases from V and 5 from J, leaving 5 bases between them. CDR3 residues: CASSFNRNTIYF. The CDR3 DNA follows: TGTGCCAGCAGTTTTAACAGAAACACCATATATTTT.

The CDR3 here is CASSLGAGPNTEAFF. The CDR3 DNA follows: TGCGCCAGCAGCTTGGGGGCAGGGCCGAACACTGAAGCTTTCTTT. The chain couples TRBV5-1 to TRBJ1-1, with D possibly matching TRBD1 (5 bases). The germline gives CDR1 SGHRS, CDR2 YFSETQ. V lost 0 bases to trimming and J lost 1 base, with 10 bases between them. The CDR3 extends over 15 amino acids.

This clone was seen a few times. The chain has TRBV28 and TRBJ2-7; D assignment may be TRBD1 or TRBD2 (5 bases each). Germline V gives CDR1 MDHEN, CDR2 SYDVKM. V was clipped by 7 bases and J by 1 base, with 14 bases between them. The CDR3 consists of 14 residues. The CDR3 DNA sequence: TGTGCCAGCACCAACCGGGGCAGTTCCTACGAGCAGTACTTC. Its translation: CASTNRGSSYEQYF.

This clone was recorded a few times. The CDR3 here is CASSFTGVDSIGYTF. Here the CDR3 DNA reads TGCGCCAGCAGCTTCACGGGGGTGGATTCGATTGGCTACACCTTC. The chain is built from TRBV5-1 and TRBJ1-2, with D possibly TRBD1 on 5 matching bases. Germline V gene data show CDR1 as SGHRS and CDR2 as YFSETQ. The CDR3 is 15 residues long. V shed 2 bases and J shed 7 bases, with 18 bases lying between them.

CDR3 DNA: TGTGCCAGCAGCCTCCTTGTCGCCTCTCGGGCTGAAGCTTTCTTT. This gives the protein CASSLLVASRAEAFF. This chain connects TRBV7-8 to TRBJ1-1, with D unclear. Trimming took off 5 bases at V and 6 bases at J, with 19 bases between the two ends. This CDR3 spans 15 amino acids. The V gene's germline CDR1 is SGHVS and CDR2 FQNEAQ. The whole variable domain, remainder taken from reference TRBV7-8 and TRBJ1-1, is GAGVSQSPRYKVAKRGQDVALRCDPISGHVSLFWYQQALGQGPEFLTYFQNEAQLDKSGLPSDRFFAERPEGSVSTLKIQRTQQEDSAVYLCASSLLVASRAEAFFGQGTRLTVV.

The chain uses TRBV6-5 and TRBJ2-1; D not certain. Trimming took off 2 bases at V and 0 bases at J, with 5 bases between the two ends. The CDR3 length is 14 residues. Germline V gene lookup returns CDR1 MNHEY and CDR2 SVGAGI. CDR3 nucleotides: TGTGCCAGCAGTTACGCTAGCTCCTACAATGAGCAGTTCTTC. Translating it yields CASSYASSYNEQFF.

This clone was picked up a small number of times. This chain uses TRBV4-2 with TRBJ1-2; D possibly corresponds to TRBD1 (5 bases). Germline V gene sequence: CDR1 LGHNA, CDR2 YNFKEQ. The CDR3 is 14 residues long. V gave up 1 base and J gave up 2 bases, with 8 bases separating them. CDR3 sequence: CASSQAGINYGYTF. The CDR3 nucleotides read TGTGCCAGCAGCCAAGCAGGGATCAACTATGGCTACACCTTC.

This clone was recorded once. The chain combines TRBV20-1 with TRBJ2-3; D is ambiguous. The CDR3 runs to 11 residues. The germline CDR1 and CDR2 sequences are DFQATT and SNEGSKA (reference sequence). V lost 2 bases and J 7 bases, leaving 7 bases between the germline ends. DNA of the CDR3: TGCAGTGCTAGACGAACCAATACGCAGTATTTT. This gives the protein CSARRTNTQYF.

The CDR3 region is CASSRDGGSSGNTIYF. The CDR3 region has the DNA TGTGCCAGCAGTCGGGACGGTGGCAGCTCTGGAAACACCATATATTTT. V gene TRBV3-1 (or the pseudogene TRBV3-2) combines with J gene TRBJ1-3; a weak D match, TRBD1 (5 bases). The V gene lost 6 bases and the J gene lost 0 bases, with 15 bases spanning the gap. Germline V gene sequence: CDR1 LGHDT, CDR2 YNNKEL (reference sequence). The CDR3 spans 16 residues.